This record looks at one T cell receptor beta chain sequence and its context. Its matching antigen is unknown. Isolation of CD4+ T cells took place after about 10 days of culture. The infection with SARS-CoV-2 (confirmed by PCR) occurred in this person between March and December 2020. Each participant was administered two doses of either the BNT162b2 or the mRNA-1273 vaccine. Half-medium changes using IL-2 medium occurred on days 3 and 7. These data originate in a study of vaccination effects on CD4 cells after COVID-19. Background on the study: Both early and late time points after vaccination provided samples from three convalescent patients. Wells of some 1.9 million PBMC each were grown with 10 IU/ml IL-2 and approximately 10 ug/ml peptides.

Profiling relied on immunoSEQ multiplex PCR, and the TCRdb table lists in-frame clones only, not all of them. The data show some 31,000 clones, with around 80% seen just once and under 8.5% held by the top ten. This CDR3 has 15 residues. V was pared by 4 bases and J by 4 bases, with 6 bases of the junction left unmatched. The germline CDR1 and CDR2 sequences are LGHNA and YNFKEQ. This sequence originates from a human donor who had a prior SARS-CoV-2 infection. V gene TRBV4-2 combines with J gene TRBJ1-4; 7 bases align to TRBD1. The input for sequencing was CD4+ T cells from PBMCs cultured without peptide, taken after COVID-19 vaccination. The CDR3 DNA follows: TGTGCCAGCAGCCCAGTGACAGGGAATAATGAAAAACTGTTTTTT. Translation gives CASSPVTGNNEKLFF.